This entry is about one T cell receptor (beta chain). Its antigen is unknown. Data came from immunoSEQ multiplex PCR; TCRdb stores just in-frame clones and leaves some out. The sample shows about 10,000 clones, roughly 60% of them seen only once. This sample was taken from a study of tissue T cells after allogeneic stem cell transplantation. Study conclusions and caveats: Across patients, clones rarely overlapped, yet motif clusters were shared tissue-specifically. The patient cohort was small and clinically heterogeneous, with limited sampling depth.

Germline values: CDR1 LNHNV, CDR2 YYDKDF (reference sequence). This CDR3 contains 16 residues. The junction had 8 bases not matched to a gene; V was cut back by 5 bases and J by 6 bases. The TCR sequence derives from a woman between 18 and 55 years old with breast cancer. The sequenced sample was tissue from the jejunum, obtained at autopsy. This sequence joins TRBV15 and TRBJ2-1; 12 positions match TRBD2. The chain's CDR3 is CATSGTLAGGPNEQFF. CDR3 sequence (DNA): TGTGCCACCAGCGGAACACTAGCGGGGGGCCCCAATGAGCAGTTCTTC.